The sequence of this T cell receptor (beta chain) was determined in a study of T-cell reconstitution after alpha-beta-depleted transplantation in children. Overall study results and limits: Surviving recipient T cells and thymic progenitors accounted for the high day-60 TCRbeta diversity observed in some patients.

Preparation of the TCRbeta library used unique molecular identifiers. TCRdb analysed the PCR reads with MiXCR anew, one entry per CDR3 protein. There are roughly 180,000 distinct CDR3 sequences in the sample; around 10% occur only once, and less than 15% lies in the top ten. This clonotype has a count of ten or more. The antigen is undetermined. V lost 3 bases to trimming and J lost 6 bases; unmatched junction nucleotides: 9. Germline CDR1 SGHNT, CDR2 YYREEE (reference sequence). CDR3 length equals 14 residues. This receptor was identified in a boy aged 2 to 10 with acute myeloid leukemia, due to receive a stem cell transplant. This specimen was PBMCs, taken before TCRalphabeta/CD19-depleted stem cell transplant. J is TRBJ2-7 and V is TRBV5-4; TRBD1 agrees at 7 bases. The CDR3 spells CASSSGQASLEQYF. The CDR3 bases are TGTGCCAGCAGCTCTGGACAGGCGTCCCTCGAGCAGTACTTC.